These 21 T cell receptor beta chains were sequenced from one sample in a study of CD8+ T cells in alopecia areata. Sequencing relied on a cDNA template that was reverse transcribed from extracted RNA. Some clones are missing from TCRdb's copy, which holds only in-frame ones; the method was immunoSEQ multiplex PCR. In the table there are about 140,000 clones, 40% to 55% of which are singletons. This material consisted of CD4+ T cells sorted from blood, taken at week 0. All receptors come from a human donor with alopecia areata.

CDR3: CASRLGQGNTGELFF. CDR3 sequence (DNA): TGTGCCAGCAGACTGGGACAGGGTAACACCGGGGAGCTGTTTTTT. This chain joins TRBV27 and TRBJ2-2; 9 nucleotides match TRBD1. Germline V gene data show CDR1 as MNHEY and CDR2 as SMNVEV (reference sequence). V gave up 6 bases and J gave up 2 bases; unmatched junction bases: 4. CDR3 length equals 15 residues.

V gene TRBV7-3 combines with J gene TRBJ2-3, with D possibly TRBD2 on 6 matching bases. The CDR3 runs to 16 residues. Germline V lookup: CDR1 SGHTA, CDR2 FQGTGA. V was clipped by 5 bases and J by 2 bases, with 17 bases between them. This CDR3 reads CASSPRGGTPTDTQYF. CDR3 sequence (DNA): TGTGCCAGCAGCCCTCGGGGCGGGACCCCCACAGATACGCAGTATTTT.

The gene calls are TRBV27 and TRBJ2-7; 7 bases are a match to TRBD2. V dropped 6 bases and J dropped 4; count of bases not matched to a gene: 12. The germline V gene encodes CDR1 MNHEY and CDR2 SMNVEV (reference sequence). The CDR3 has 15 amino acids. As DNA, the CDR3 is TGTGCCAGCAGCATACGAGGGGCGGGAGAGTACGAGCAGTACTTC. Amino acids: CASSIRGAGEYEQYF.

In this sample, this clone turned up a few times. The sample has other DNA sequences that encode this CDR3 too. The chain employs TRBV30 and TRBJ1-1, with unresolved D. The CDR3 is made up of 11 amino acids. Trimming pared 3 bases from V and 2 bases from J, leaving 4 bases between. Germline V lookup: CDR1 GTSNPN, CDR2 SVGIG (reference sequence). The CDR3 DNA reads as TGTGCCTGGAGCCTAAACACTGAAGCTTTCTTT. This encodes CAWSLNTEAFF. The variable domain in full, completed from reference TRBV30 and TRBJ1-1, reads SQTIHQWPATLVQPVGSPLSLECTVEGTSNPNLYWYRQAAGRGLQLLFYSVGIGQISSEVPQNLSASRPQDRQFILSSKKLLLSDSGFYLCAWSLNTEAFFGQGTRLTVV.

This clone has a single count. As DNA, the CDR3 is TGTGCCACCAGCAGAGATCTGCAGGCCAATAATGAAAAACTGTTTTTT. It translates to CATSRDLQANNEKLFF. This rearrangement joins TRBV15 to TRBJ1-4; D ambiguous. CDR3 length: 16 residues. V lost 0 bases and J lost 4, with 12 bases in between. Germline-derived CDR1 and CDR2 are LNHNV and YYDKDF (reference sequence).

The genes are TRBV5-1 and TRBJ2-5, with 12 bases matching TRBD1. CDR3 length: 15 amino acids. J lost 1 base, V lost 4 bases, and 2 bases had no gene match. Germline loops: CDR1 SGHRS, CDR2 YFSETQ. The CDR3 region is CASSKGQGAQETQYF. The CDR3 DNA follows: TGCGCCAGCAGCAAGGGACAGGGGGCCCAAGAGACCCAGTACTTC.

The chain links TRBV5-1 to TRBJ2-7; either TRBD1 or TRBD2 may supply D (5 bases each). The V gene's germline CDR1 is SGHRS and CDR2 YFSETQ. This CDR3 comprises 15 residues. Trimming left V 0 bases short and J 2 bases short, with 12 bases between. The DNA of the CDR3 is TGCGCCAGCAGCTTGGGGGGGAGTCAGACCTACGAGCAGTACTTC. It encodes CASSLGGSQTYEQYF.

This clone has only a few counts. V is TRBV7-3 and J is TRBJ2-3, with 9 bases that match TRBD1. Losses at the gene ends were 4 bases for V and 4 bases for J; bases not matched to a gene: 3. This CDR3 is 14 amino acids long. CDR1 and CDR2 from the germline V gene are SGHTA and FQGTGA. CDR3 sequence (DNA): TGTGCCAGCAGCTACGACAGGGGGGCAGATACGCAGTATTTT. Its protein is CASSYDRGADTQYF.

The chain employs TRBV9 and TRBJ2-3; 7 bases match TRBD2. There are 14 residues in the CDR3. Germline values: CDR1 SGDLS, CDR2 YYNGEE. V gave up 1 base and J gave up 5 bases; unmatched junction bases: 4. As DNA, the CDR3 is TGTGCCAGCAGCGTACGGGTAGCGGGAGATACGCAGTATTTT. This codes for CASSVRVAGDTQYF.

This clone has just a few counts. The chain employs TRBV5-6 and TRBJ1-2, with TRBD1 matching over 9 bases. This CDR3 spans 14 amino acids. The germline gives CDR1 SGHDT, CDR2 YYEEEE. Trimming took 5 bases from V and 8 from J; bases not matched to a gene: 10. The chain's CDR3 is CASRLGTGMVGYTF. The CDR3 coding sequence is TGTGCCAGCAGACTCGGGACAGGGATGGTAGGCTACACCTTC.

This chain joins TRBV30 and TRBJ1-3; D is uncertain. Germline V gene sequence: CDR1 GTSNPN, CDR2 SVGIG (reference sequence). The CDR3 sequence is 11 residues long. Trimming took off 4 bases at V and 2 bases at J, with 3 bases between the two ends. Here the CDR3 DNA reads TGTGCCTGGACAGCTGGAAACACCATATATTTT. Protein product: CAWTAGNTIYF.

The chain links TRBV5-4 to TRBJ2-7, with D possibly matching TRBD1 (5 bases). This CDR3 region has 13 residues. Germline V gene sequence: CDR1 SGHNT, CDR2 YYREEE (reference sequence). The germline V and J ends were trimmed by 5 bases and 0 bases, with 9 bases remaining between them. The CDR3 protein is CASRSTGSYEQYF. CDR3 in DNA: TGTGCCAGCAGATCAACAGGCTCCTACGAGCAGTACTTC.

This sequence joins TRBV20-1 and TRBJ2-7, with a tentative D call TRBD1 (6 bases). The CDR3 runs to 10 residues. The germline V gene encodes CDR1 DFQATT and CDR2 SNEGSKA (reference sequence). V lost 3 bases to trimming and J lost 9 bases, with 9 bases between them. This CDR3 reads CSASRGPQYF. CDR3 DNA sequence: TGCAGTGCTAGCAGGGGTCCGCAGTACTTC.

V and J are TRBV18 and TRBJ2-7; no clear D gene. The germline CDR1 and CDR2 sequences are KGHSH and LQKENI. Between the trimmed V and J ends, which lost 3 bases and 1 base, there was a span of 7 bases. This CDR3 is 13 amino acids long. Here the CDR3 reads CASSPTASYEQYF. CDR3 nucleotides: TGTGCCAGCTCACCTACAGCTTCCTACGAGCAGTACTTC.

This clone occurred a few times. The CDR3 sequence: CASSRKDQETQYF. The CDR3 DNA reads as TGTGCCAGCAGTCGAAAAGACCAAGAGACCCAGTACTTC. The chain links TRBV27 to TRBJ2-5; D is uncertain. V lost 5 bases and J lost 0, with 7 bases in between. CDR1 is MNHEY, CDR2 SMNVEV, per germline (reference sequence). There are 13 residues in the CDR3.

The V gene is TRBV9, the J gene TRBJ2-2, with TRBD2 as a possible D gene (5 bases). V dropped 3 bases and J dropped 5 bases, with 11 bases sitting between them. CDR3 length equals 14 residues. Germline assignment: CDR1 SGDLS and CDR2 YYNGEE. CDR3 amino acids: CASSARTGTGELFF. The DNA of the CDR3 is TGTGCCAGCAGCGCGCGGACTGGGACCGGGGAGCTGTTTTTT.

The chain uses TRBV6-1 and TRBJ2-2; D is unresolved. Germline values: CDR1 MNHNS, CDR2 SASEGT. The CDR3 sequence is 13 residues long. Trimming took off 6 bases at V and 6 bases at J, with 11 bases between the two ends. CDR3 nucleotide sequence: TGTGCCAGCAGCCGGACCTCTGCCGGGGAGCTGTTTTTT. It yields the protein CASSRTSAGELFF.

CDR3 loop: CASSQREETQYF. The DNA for the CDR3 is TGTGCCAGCAGCCAGCGGGAAGAGACCCAGTACTTC. The chain combines TRBV2 with TRBJ2-5, with D perhaps TRBD2 (6 bases). The CDR3 is 12 amino acids. The V end lost 6 bases, the J end lost 3 bases, and 8 bases lay between the germline ends. Germline CDR1 SNHLY, CDR2 FYNNEI.

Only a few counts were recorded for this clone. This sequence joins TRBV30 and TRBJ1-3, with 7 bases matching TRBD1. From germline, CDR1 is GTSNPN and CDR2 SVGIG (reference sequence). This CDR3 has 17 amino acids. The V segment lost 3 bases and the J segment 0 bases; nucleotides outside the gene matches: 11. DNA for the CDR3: TGTGCCTGGAGCCGCCAGGCAGGGGGTTCCTCTGGAAACACCATATATTTT. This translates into CAWSRQAGGSSGNTIYF.

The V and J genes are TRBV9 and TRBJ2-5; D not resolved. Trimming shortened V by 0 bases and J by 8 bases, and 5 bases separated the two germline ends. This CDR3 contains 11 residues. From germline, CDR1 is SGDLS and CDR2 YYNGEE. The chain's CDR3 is CASSVDATQYF. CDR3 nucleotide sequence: TGTGCCAGCAGCGTAGACGCCACCCAGTACTTC. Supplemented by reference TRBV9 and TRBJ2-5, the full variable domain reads DSGVTQTPKHLITATGQRVTLRCSPRSGDLSVYWYQQSLDQGLQFLIQYYNGEERAKGNILERFSAQQFPDLHSELNLSSLELGDSALYFCASSVDATQYFGPGTRLLVL.

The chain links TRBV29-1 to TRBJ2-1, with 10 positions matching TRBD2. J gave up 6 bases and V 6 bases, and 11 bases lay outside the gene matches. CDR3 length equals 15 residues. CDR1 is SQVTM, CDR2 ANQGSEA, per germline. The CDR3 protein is CSVKIAGGRSNEQFF. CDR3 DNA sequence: TGCAGCGTCAAAATAGCGGGAGGACGCAGCAATGAGCAGTTCTTC.